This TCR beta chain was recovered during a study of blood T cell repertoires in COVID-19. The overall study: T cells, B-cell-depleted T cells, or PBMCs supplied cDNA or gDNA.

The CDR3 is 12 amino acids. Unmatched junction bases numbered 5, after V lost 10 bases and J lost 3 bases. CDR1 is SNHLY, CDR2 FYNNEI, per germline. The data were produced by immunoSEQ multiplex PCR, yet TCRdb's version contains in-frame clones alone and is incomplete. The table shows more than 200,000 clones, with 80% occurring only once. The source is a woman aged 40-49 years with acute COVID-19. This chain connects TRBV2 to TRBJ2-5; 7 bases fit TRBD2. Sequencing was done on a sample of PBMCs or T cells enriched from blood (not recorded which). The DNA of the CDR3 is TGTGCCACCCTACTAGCGAAAGAGACCCAGTACTTC. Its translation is CATLLAKETQYF.